These T cell receptor beta chains were read from a single sample in a study of cytomegalovirus exposure and HLA in healthy donors. This table comes from immunoSEQ multiplex PCR, and its TCRdb copy is limited to in-frame clones, with some not included. The sample has approximately 190,000 clones, approximately 81% seen once; the top ten hold less than 4.5%. The sample taken for sequencing was PBMCs. These receptors were taken from a man aged 50 to 60 in good health and CMV-seronegative. The CDR3 runs from the conserved cysteine through the conserved F or W. Fields, in order: D gene, clone size, V gene, J gene, CDR3 protein, CDR3 DNA. A D gene is named only where the DNA matches it firmly. Size is omitted from some rows. Given values are once, few, many or a class for expanded clones.

D gene: TRBD1
clone size: NA
V gene: TRBV6-5
J gene: TRBJ1-2
CDR3 protein: CASSPGGQGSGGYTF
CDR3 DNA: TGTGCCAGCAGTCCCGGTGGACAGGGGAGTGGTGGCTACACCTTC

D gene: TRBD1
clone size: NA
V gene: TRBV5-8
J gene: TRBJ2-7
CDR3 protein: CASSKVRGSSYEQYF
CDR3 DNA: TGTGCCAGCAGCAAAGTCAGGGGGTCGAGCTACGAGCAGTACTTC

D gene: TRBD2
clone size: NA
V gene: TRBV27
J gene: TRBJ2-2
CDR3 protein: CASSFVGGANTGELFF
CDR3 DNA: TGTGCCAGCAGTTTCGTTGGGGGGGCGAACACCGGGGAGCTGTTTTTT

D gene: TRBD1
clone size: NA
V gene: TRBV30
J gene: TRBJ2-5
CDR3 protein: CAWARTGRYETQYF
CDR3 DNA: TGTGCCTGGGCGAGGACAGGGAGATACGAGACCCAGTACTTC

D gene: NA
clone size: once
V gene: TRBV2
J gene: TRBJ2-3
CDR3 protein: CASTPDRSYRDTQYF
CDR3 DNA: TGTGCCAGCACTCCCGACAGAAGCTATAGAGATACGCAGTATTTT

D gene: NA
clone size: NA
V gene: TRBV21-1
J gene: TRBJ1-6
CDR3 protein: CASKQVRNNSPLHF
CDR3 DNA: TGTGCCAGCAAACAGGTGCGTAATAATTCACCCCTCCACTTT

D gene: TRBD1
clone size: once
V gene: TRBV7-9
J gene: TRBJ2-7
CDR3 protein: CASSLNRQGSYEQYF
CDR3 DNA: TGTGCCAGCAGCTTAAACAGACAGGGGTCGTACGAGCAGTACTTC

D gene: TRBD1
clone size: few
V gene: TRBV7-9
J gene: TRBJ1-2
CDR3 protein: CSSSSGTEFSTF
CDR3 DNA: TGTTCCAGCAGCTCCGGGACAGAGTTTAGCACCTTC

D gene: TRBD1
clone size: NA
V gene: TRBV19
J gene: TRBJ2-1
CDR3 protein: CASSGQGAYLNEQFF
CDR3 DNA: TGTGCCAGTAGTGGTCAGGGGGCTTATTTGAATGAGCAGTTCTTC

D gene: NA
clone size: NA
V gene: TRBV6-4
J gene: TRBJ1-2
CDR3 protein: CASKMRQNGYTF
CDR3 DNA: TGTGCCAGCAAGATGAGGCAGAATGGCTACACCTTC

D gene: NA
clone size: NA
V gene: TRBV7-9
J gene: TRBJ1-2
CDR3 protein: CASSLGARGYTF
CDR3 DNA: TGTGCCAGCAGCTTGGGGGCTCGGGGCTACACCTTC

D gene: NA
clone size: NA
V gene: TRBV4-2
J gene: TRBJ1-2
CDR3 protein: CASSPKFGAGYTF
CDR3 DNA: TGTGCCAGCAGCCCCAAGTTTGGAGCTGGCTACACCTTC

D gene: NA
clone size: NA
V gene: TRBV6-4
J gene: TRBJ2-2
CDR3 protein: CASTGSDTNTGELFF
CDR3 DNA: TGTGCCAGCACTGGATCCGACACGAACACCGGGGAGCTGTTTTTT

D gene: TRBD2
clone size: NA
V gene: TRBV5-5
J gene: TRBJ2-7
CDR3 protein: CASSLDSGDREQYF
CDR3 DNA: TGTGCCAGCAGCTTGGATAGCGGGGACCGCGAGCAGTACTTC

D gene: NA
clone size: NA
V gene: TRBV7-2
J gene: TRBJ2-5
CDR3 protein: CASSPGGRGLETQYF
CDR3 DNA: TGTGCCAGCAGTCCGGGGGGCCGAGGGTTAGAGACCCAGTACTTC

D gene: TRBD1
clone size: NA
V gene: TRBV7-3
J gene: TRBJ1-1
CDR3 protein: CASSLTRGQWGAFF
CDR3 DNA: TGTGCCAGCAGCTTAACGAGGGGACAGTGGGGAGCTTTCTTT

D gene: NA
clone size: NA
V gene: TRBV30
J gene: TRBJ1-1
CDR3 protein: CAWSGGFSTEAFF
CDR3 DNA: TGCGCCTGGAGCGGGGGGTTTAGCACTGAAGCTTTCTTT

D gene: TRBD2
clone size: NA
V gene: TRBV5-1
J gene: TRBJ2-3
CDR3 protein: CASFSGGSSTDTQYF
CDR3 DNA: TGCGCCAGTTTTAGCGGGGGGTCTAGCACAGATACGCAGTATTTT

D gene: NA
clone size: NA
V gene: TRBV7-9
J gene: TRBJ2-2
CDR3 protein: CASIRTNTGELFF
CDR3 DNA: TGTGCCAGCATCAGAACGAACACCGGGGAGCTGTTTTTT

D gene: TRBD1
clone size: NA
V gene: TRBV18
J gene: TRBJ2-5
CDR3 protein: CASSPLGTAQETQYF
CDR3 DNA: TGTGCCAGCTCACCACTAGGGACAGCACAAGAGACCCAGTACTTC

D gene: NA
clone size: NA
V gene: TRBV7-2
J gene: TRBJ1-2
CDR3 protein: CASSVQGYGYTF
CDR3 DNA: TGTGCCAGCAGCGTTCAGGGCTACGGCTACACCTTC

D gene: NA
clone size: once
V gene: TRBV19
J gene: TRBJ1-4
CDR3 protein: CAGIAYMGAREKLFF
CDR3 DNA: TGTGCCGGTATCGCCTATATGGGGGCGCGTGAAAAACTGTTTTTT

D gene: NA
clone size: NA
V gene: TRBV11-2
J gene: TRBJ1-2
CDR3 protein: CASSLAGRGYYGYTF
CDR3 DNA: TGTGCCAGCAGCTTAGCTGGGCGGGGTTACTATGGCTACACCTTC

D gene: TRBD2
clone size: few
V gene: TRBV5-1
J gene: TRBJ2-3
CDR3 protein: CASSSREGSDTQYF
CDR3 DNA: TGCGCCAGCAGTTCAAGGGAGGGTTCAGATACGCAGTATTTT

D gene: NA
clone size: NA
V gene: TRBV7-9
J gene: TRBJ2-5
CDR3 protein: CSSVRGLQETQYF
CDR3 DNA: TGTTCCAGCGTTCGGGGGTTACAAGAGACCCAGTACTTC

D gene: TRBD1
clone size: NA
V gene: TRBV19
J gene: TRBJ1-4
CDR3 protein: CASSAVDRGTNEKLFF
CDR3 DNA: TGTGCCAGTAGTGCTGTGGACAGGGGAACTAATGAAAAACTGTTTTTT

D gene: TRBD1
clone size: once
V gene: TRBV4-2
J gene: TRBJ1-4
CDR3 protein: CASSRTGSYEKLFF
CDR3 DNA: TGTGCCAGCAGCCGGACAGGCTCCTATGAAAAACTGTTTTTT

D gene: TRBD2
clone size: once
V gene: TRBV5-1
J gene: TRBJ2-3
CDR3 protein: CASSFQTSGGTDTQYF
CDR3 DNA: TGCGCCAGCAGCTTCCAGACTAGCGGGGGCACAGATACGCAGTATTTT

D gene: NA
clone size: NA
V gene: TRBV6-5
J gene: TRBJ2-1
CDR3 protein: CASSLAGNEQFF
CDR3 DNA: TGTGCCAGCAGTTTGGCGGGCAATGAGCAGTTCTTC

D gene: TRBD1
clone size: NA
V gene: TRBV10-2
J gene: TRBJ1-2
CDR3 protein: CASSESKTGSYTF
CDR3 DNA: TGCGCCAGCAGTGAGTCGAAGACAGGGAGCTACACCTTC

D gene: TRBD2
clone size: NA
V gene: TRBV7-6
J gene: TRBJ2-3
CDR3 protein: CASSLAPRLAGDTQYF
CDR3 DNA: TGTGCCAGCAGCTTAGCGCCAAGACTAGCTGGAGATACGCAGTATTTT

D gene: NA
clone size: NA
V gene: TRBV29-1
J gene: TRBJ1-1
CDR3 protein: CSVDSEAFF
CDR3 DNA: TGCAGCGTCGACAGTGAAGCTTTCTTT

D gene: TRBD2
clone size: NA
V gene: TRBV9
J gene: TRBJ2-1
CDR3 protein: CASSARSGGFLDEQFF
CDR3 DNA: TGTGCCAGCAGCGCTCGGAGCGGGGGTTTTCTCGATGAGCAGTTCTTC

D gene: NA
clone size: NA
V gene: TRBV4-3
J gene: TRBJ1-4
CDR3 protein: CASSPVQVGTNEKLFF
CDR3 DNA: TGCGCCAGCAGCCCCGTTCAGGTGGGAACTAATGAAAAACTGTTTTTT

D gene: TRBD1
clone size: NA
V gene: TRBV27
J gene: TRBJ1-1
CDR3 protein: CASSSPGTGKENTEAFF
CDR3 DNA: TGTGCCAGCAGTTCACCCGGGACAGGGAAGGAGAACACTGAAGCTTTCTTT

D gene: NA
clone size: NA
V gene: TRBV29-1
J gene: TRBJ1-1
CDR3 protein: CSGSDAVTEAFF
CDR3 DNA: TGCAGCGGGAGCGATGCGGTCACTGAAGCTTTCTTT

D gene: NA
clone size: once
V gene: TRBV19
J gene: TRBJ2-7
CDR3 protein: CASSMPGVSYEQYF
CDR3 DNA: TGTGCCAGTAGTATGCCCGGAGTCTCCTACGAGCAGTACTTC

D gene: NA
clone size: NA
V gene: TRBV18
J gene: TRBJ1-4
CDR3 protein: CASSFGPPGGTTNEKLFF
CDR3 DNA: TGTGCCAGCTCATTCGGGCCTCCGGGCGGGACAACTAATGAAAAACTGTTTTTT

D gene: TRBD2
clone size: NA
V gene: TRBV10-3
J gene: TRBJ2-1
CDR3 protein: CAISELGLAGERWSSYNEQFF
CDR3 DNA: TGTGCCATCAGTGAGTTGGGACTAGCGGGGGAGCGTTGGAGCTCCTACAATGAGCAGTTCTTC

D gene: TRBD1
clone size: NA
V gene: TRBV5-6
J gene: TRBJ1-1
CDR3 protein: CASSPPDRARTEAFF
CDR3 DNA: TGTGCCAGCAGCCCCCCGGACAGGGCGAGGACTGAAGCTTTCTTT

D gene: TRBD1
clone size: NA
V gene: TRBV7-9
J gene: TRBJ2-7
CDR3 protein: CASSPGQGYYEQYF
CDR3 DNA: TGTGCCAGCAGCCCGGGACAGGGATACTACGAGCAGTACTTC

D gene: NA
clone size: NA
V gene: TRBV19
J gene: TRBJ1-1
CDR3 protein: CASSMSLGGRAFF
CDR3 DNA: TGTGCCAGTAGTATGAGTTTGGGGGGAAGAGCTTTCTTT

D gene: TRBD1
clone size: NA
V gene: TRBV6-1
J gene: TRBJ2-1
CDR3 protein: CASSPGTGKGEQFF
CDR3 DNA: TGTGCCAGCAGTCCCGGGACAGGGAAGGGTGAGCAGTTCTTC

D gene: NA
clone size: NA
V gene: TRBV10-3
J gene: TRBJ2-3
CDR3 protein: CAISVEAYTQYF
CDR3 DNA: TGTGCCATCAGTGTAGAGGCATATACGCAGTATTTT

D gene: NA
clone size: few
V gene: TRBV4-3
J gene: TRBJ2-1
CDR3 protein: CASSQGATQTYNEQFF
CDR3 DNA: TGCGCCAGCAGCCAAGGTGCGACTCAGACCTACAATGAGCAGTTCTTC

D gene: NA
clone size: NA
V gene: TRBV9
J gene: TRBJ1-5
CDR3 protein: CASSSGNQPQHF
CDR3 DNA: TGTGCCAGCAGCTCGGGGAATCAGCCCCAGCATTTT

D gene: TRBD1
clone size: NA
V gene: TRBV5-1
J gene: TRBJ2-2
CDR3 protein: CASSLGTELNTGELFF
CDR3 DNA: TGCGCCAGCAGCTTAGGGACAGAGCTGAACACCGGGGAGCTGTTTTTT

D gene: NA
clone size: NA
V gene: TRBV11-2
J gene: TRBJ2-1
CDR3 protein: CASSLRQSSYNEQFF
CDR3 DNA: TGTGCCAGCAGCTTACGACAGAGCTCCTACAATGAGCAGTTCTTC

D gene: NA
clone size: NA
V gene: TRBV19
J gene: TRBJ1-5
CDR3 protein: CASSPGSGGGNQPQHF
CDR3 DNA: TGTGCCAGTAGTCCCGGGTCGGGGGGCGGTAATCAGCCCCAGCATTTT

D gene: NA
clone size: NA
V gene: TRBV10-3
J gene: TRBJ2-2
CDR3 protein: CAISESIGLTNTGELFF
CDR3 DNA: TGTGCCATCAGTGAGTCGATCGGACTAACGAACACCGGGGAGCTGTTTTTT

D gene: TRBD1
clone size: NA
V gene: TRBV11-2
J gene: TRBJ1-4
CDR3 protein: CASSSSGGTNEKLFF
CDR3 DNA: TGTGCCAGCAGCTCATCAGGGGGGACTAATGAAAAACTGTTTTTT

D gene: TRBD1
clone size: once
V gene: TRBV9
J gene: TRBJ1-2
CDR3 protein: CASSLRTGDGYTF
CDR3 DNA: TGTGCCAGCAGCCTAAGGACAGGGGATGGCTACACCTTC

D gene: NA
clone size: NA
V gene: TRBV9
J gene: TRBJ2-5
CDR3 protein: CASSLQPSYQETQYF
CDR3 DNA: TGTGCCAGCAGCCTCCAACCTAGCTACCAAGAGACCCAGTACTTC

D gene: NA
clone size: NA
V gene: TRBV5-6
J gene: TRBJ2-2
CDR3 protein: CASSEVGGPNTGELFF
CDR3 DNA: TGTGCCAGCAGCGAAGTCGGGGGACCGAACACCGGGGAGCTGTTTTTT